The 27 T cell receptor beta chains reported below all come from one sample, sequenced in a study of T cells after yellow fever vaccination. TCRdb ran MiXCR on the 5' RACE reads and lists one entry per CDR3 protein. The table records some 500,000 distinct CDR3 sequences, about 13% of them present only once. Sequenced here: PBMCs, sampled on the day of the yellow fever booster vaccination. These receptor sequences come from a man aged 30 to 45 who received the YFV17D yellow fever vaccine.

A few counts support this clonotype. V gene TRBV9 combines with J gene TRBJ2-3; D unclear. V shed 0 bases and J shed 5 bases, with 4 bases lying between them. Germline V gene sequence: CDR1 SGDLS, CDR2 YYNGEE. This CDR3 is built from 12 residues. The chain's CDR3 is CASSVGRDTQYF. CDR3 nucleotides: TGTGCCAGCAGCGTAGGGAGAGATACGCAGTATTTT.

This clonotype was counted between two and nine times. The chain couples TRBV27 to TRBJ1-5; D unresolved. CDR1 MNHEY and CDR2 SMNVEV come from the germline V gene (reference sequence). V was clipped by 6 bases and J by 3 bases, with 15 bases between them. The CDR3 loop spans 15 amino acids. CDR3 sequence reads: CASRAEGHTNQPQHF. DNA of the CDR3: TGTGCCAGCAGGGCCGAAGGGCACACCAATCAGCCCCAGCATTTT.

This clonotype was found many times. The chain links TRBV7-9 to TRBJ2-7; D not certain. The V end lost 5 bases, the J end lost 2 bases, and 13 bases lay between the germline ends. CDR1 and CDR2 from the germline V gene are SEHNR and FQNEAQ (reference sequence). The CDR3 extends over 14 amino acids. The CDR3 DNA reads as TGTGCCAGCAGCCCCAACGGTGTGACCTACGAGCAGTACTTC. Its translation: CASSPNGVTYEQYF.

The genes are TRBV5-8 and TRBJ2-5; D not certain. Germline loops: CDR1 SGHTS, CDR2 YDEGEE. CDR3 length equals 14 residues. V gave up 3 bases and J gave up 7 bases, with 16 bases separating them. The CDR3 DNA sequence: TGTGCCAGCAGCTACGGAACCCGGGCCGGGACCCAGTACTTC. It translates to CASSYGTRAGTQYF. The variable domain in full, completed from reference TRBV5-8 and TRBJ2-5, reads EAGVTQSPTHLIKTRGQQATLRCSPISGHTSVYWYQQALGLGLQFLLWYDEGEERNRGNFPPRFSGRQFPNYSSELNVNALELEDSALYLCASSYGTRAGTQYFGPGTRLLVL.

This clonotype was seen a few times. The V gene is TRBV25-1, the J gene TRBJ2-7, with 11 bases that match TRBD2. The junction had 9 bases not matched to a gene; V was cut back by 1 base and J by 4 bases. Germline loops: CDR1 MGHDK, CDR2 SYGVNS. The CDR3 totals 17 residues. CDR3 in DNA: TGTGCCAGCAGTGAATTAGTAGCGGGAGGGCCACATTACGAGCAGTACTTC. This gives the protein CASSELVAGGPHYEQYF.

The sample holds a few counts of this clonotype. The gene calls are TRBV7-2 and TRBJ2-1; TRBD2 agrees at 15 bases. The CDR3 has 16 residues. J was trimmed by 7 bases and V by 5 bases; bases with no gene match: 6. CDR1 is SGHTA, CDR2 FQGNSA, per germline. CDR3 protein: CASSTGLAGGLNEQFF. The CDR3 nucleotides are TGTGCCAGCAGCACGGGACTAGCGGGAGGCTTAAATGAGCAGTTCTTC.

This clonotype was observed many times. The chain couples TRBV20-1 to TRBJ1-3; TRBD1 matches at 7 bases. The trim removed 6 bases at V and 2 bases at J, leaving 4 bases unmatched. Per the germline V gene, CDR1 is DFQATT and CDR2 is SNEGSKA (reference sequence). The CDR3 loop spans 13 amino acids. The CDR3 here is CSATRGPGNTIYF. As DNA, the CDR3 is TGCAGTGCCACAAGGGGGCCTGGAAACACCATATATTTT.

This clonotype turned up a few times. The chain is built from TRBV28 and TRBJ1-1; D gene ambiguous. The CDR3 spans 12 residues. Germline assignment: CDR1 MDHEN and CDR2 SYDVKM. Trimming left V 1 base short and J 7 bases short, with 7 bases between. DNA of the CDR3: TGTGCCAGCAGTTTATTAAGGGTTGAAGCTTTCTTT. Translated, it gives CASSLLRVEAFF.

The rearrangement links TRBV20-1 to TRBJ2-1, with 7 bases identical to TRBD2. Germline assignment: CDR1 DFQATT and CDR2 SNEGSKA (reference sequence). This CDR3 region has 16 residues. The V and J ends lost 0 bases and 3 bases, in that order; junction bases with no gene match: 8. CDR3 residues: CSARDGAGESYNEQFF. The DNA of the CDR3 is TGCAGTGCTAGAGATGGGGCGGGAGAAAGCTACAATGAGCAGTTCTTC.

This chain uses TRBV7-3 with TRBJ2-1; D gene uncertain. Germline V gene lookup returns CDR1 SGHTA and CDR2 FQGTGA. This CDR3 is built from 13 residues. Trimming left V 6 bases short and J 5 bases short, with 11 bases between. CDR3 amino acids: CASSRRVNNEQFF. DNA for the CDR3: TGTGCCAGCAGTCGTCGGGTAAACAATGAGCAGTTCTTC. Filled out from reference TRBV7-3 and TRBJ2-1, the complete variable domain reads GAGVSQTPSNKVTEKGKYVELRCDPISGHTALYWYRQSLGQGPEFLIYFQGTGAADDSGLPNDRFFAVRPEGSVSTLKIQRTERGDSAVYLCASSRRVNNEQFFGPGTRLTVL.

This clonotype came up a few times. This sequence joins TRBV10-3 and TRBJ1-5; a weak D match, TRBD1 (6 bases). The CDR3 contains 14 residues. Germline V gene data show CDR1 as ENHRY and CDR2 as SYGVKD. V lost 0 bases and J lost 5, with 8 bases in between. In DNA, the CDR3 is TGTGCCATCAGTGAGTCAGGGGGAGATCAGCCCCAGCATTTT. Residues: CAISESGGDQPQHF.

This clonotype was recorded a few times. The J gene is TRBJ2-7, the V gene TRBV20-1; D is possibly TRBD2 (7 bases). Germline CDR1 is DFQATT and CDR2 is SNEGSKA (reference sequence). With 3 bases removed from V and 5 bases from J, the gap between germline ends came to 14 bases. The CDR3 totals 13 residues. The CDR3 loop reads CSASVSGGNEQYF. The CDR3 nucleotides are TGCAGTGCTAGCGTTTCGGGGGGCAACGAGCAGTACTTC.

On this clonotype: Given a much more abundant clone one base away, this may be a read error. The CDR3 nucleotides are TGTGCCACCAGTGATAGTATTAGCGGGAGTTACAATGAGCAGTTCTTC. Translation: CATSDSISGSYNEQFF. The chain combines TRBV24-1 with TRBJ2-1; 9 bases align to TRBD2. There are 16 residues in the CDR3. From germline, CDR1 is KGHDR and CDR2 SFDVKD. V gave up 3 bases and J gave up 4 bases; unmatched junction bases: 6.

The CDR3 nucleotides read TGTGCCAGCAGTTTTTCGACAGGGTCCAATCAGCCCCAGCATTTT. Its protein is CASSFSTGSNQPQHF. The chain recombines TRBV27 with TRBJ1-5, with 7 bases aligning to TRBD1. Losses at the gene ends were 3 bases for V and 3 bases for J; bases not matched to a gene: 5. CDR3 length: 15 amino acids. In germline, CDR1 is MNHEY, CDR2 SMNVEV (reference sequence).

The chain has TRBV7-2 and TRBJ2-7, with D perhaps matching TRBD2 (6 bases). The CDR3 contains 13 residues. Germline CDR1 reads SGHTA; CDR2 reads FQGNSA. The V end was cut by 8 bases, the J end by 1 base, with 12 bases between. CDR3 sequence (DNA): TGTGCCAGCTCCTGGGAGGTGTCCTACGAGCAGTACTTC. Translated: CASSWEVSYEQYF. The full variable domain, its missing parts supplied by reference TRBV7-2 and TRBJ2-7, is GAGVSQSPSNKVTEKGKDVELRCDPISGHTALYWYRQSLGQGLEFLIYFQGNSAPDKSGLPSDRFSAERTGGSVSTLTIQRTQQEDSAVYLCASSWEVSYEQYFGPGTRLTVT.

This clonotype was observed a handful of times. The CDR3 here is CASSQGQAFGNQPQHF. In nucleotides, the CDR3 is TGTGCCAGCAGTCAGGGACAGGCCTTTGGCAATCAGCCCCAGCATTTT. The chain carries TRBV27 and TRBJ1-5, with 8 bases aligning to TRBD1. The germline CDR1 and CDR2 sequences are MNHEY and SMNVEV (reference sequence). With V trimmed by 5 bases and J by 2 bases, 8 bases remained unmatched. This CDR3 is 16 amino acids long.

This clonotype was seen once. V gene TRBV9 combines with J gene TRBJ2-3; possibly TRBD1 for D (5 bases). The V gene's germline CDR1 is SGDLS and CDR2 YYNGEE. With 2 bases removed from V and 0 bases from J, the gap between germline ends came to 7 bases. This CDR3 contains 14 residues. The CDR3 protein is CASSVRQSTDTQYF. The CDR3 coding sequence is TGTGCCAGCAGCGTGAGACAGAGCACAGATACGCAGTATTTT.

This clonotype was seen a handful of times. The chain links TRBV18 to TRBJ2-2, with 7 nucleotides matching TRBD1. The CDR3 is made up of 14 amino acids. The germline gives CDR1 KGHSH, CDR2 LQKENI. V shed 6 bases, J shed 0 bases, and the junction held 1 base outside the gene matches. CDR3 amino acids: CASSTGTNTGELFF. The CDR3 bases are TGTGCCAGCTCGACAGGGACGAACACCGGGGAGCTGTTTTTT.

The chain is built from TRBV29-1 and TRBJ2-7; D is perhaps TRBD1 or TRBD2 (6 bases each). Germline lookup yields CDR1 SQVTM and CDR2 ANQGSEA. V was pared by 4 bases and J by 0 bases, with 13 bases between. The CDR3 sequence is 14 residues long. In DNA form, the CDR3 reads TGCAGCGTTGTAGGGGGGAAAACCTCCTACGAGCAGTACTTC. This sequence encodes CSVVGGKTSYEQYF.

This chain links TRBV29-1 with TRBJ2-1; 15 bases fit TRBD2. The germline V gene has CDR1 SQVTM and CDR2 ANQGSEA. The CDR3 totals 13 residues. The CDR3 loop reads CTGLAGGPNEQFF. The CDR3 nucleotides read TGCACCGGACTAGCGGGAGGGCCCAATGAGCAGTTCTTC.

This chain joins TRBV27 and TRBJ2-1; 9 nucleotides line up with TRBD2. CDR1 is MNHEY and CDR2 is SMNVEV in the germline V gene (reference sequence). Trimming at V came to 9 bases and at J to 4 bases, leaving 10 bases not matched to a gene. The length of the CDR3 is 15 residues. The CDR3 DNA reads as TGTGCCAGTTCCTATAGCGGGAGAAAGTACAATGAGCAGTTCTTC. Protein: CASSYSGRKYNEQFF.

This clonotype was recorded at least ten times. The chain employs TRBV7-2 and TRBJ2-1, with 16 bases aligning to TRBD2. J lost 5 bases, V lost 5 bases, and 3 bases had no gene match. The CDR3 loop spans 16 amino acids. Germline CDR1 is SGHTA and CDR2 is FQGNSA. CDR3 sequence (DNA): TGTGCCAGCAGCGAGGGACTAGCGGGAGGGAACAATGAGCAGTTCTTC. It encodes CASSEGLAGGNNEQFF.

At least ten counts were recorded for this clonotype. V is TRBV7-2 and J is TRBJ2-3; 8 bases fit TRBD2. The J segment lost 5 bases and the V segment lost 2 bases, leaving 6 bases of the junction unmatched. Per the germline V gene, CDR1 is SGHTA and CDR2 is FQGNSA. CDR3 length equals 15 residues. CDR3 nucleotides: TGTGCCAGCAGCTTAAGCGGGGGAAGGGGAGATACGCAGTATTTT. Amino acid sequence: CASSLSGGRGDTQYF.

This clonotype was found a few times. The chain joins TRBV12-3 or TRBV12-4 to TRBJ2-1; 7 bases match TRBD2. The CDR3 runs 15 residues. Trimming removed 6 bases from V and 7 bases from J; junction bases left unmatched: 12. The CDR3 nucleotides are TGTGCCAGCAGGTTCTGGCGGGAGCGCAGGAATGAGCAGTTCTTC. Translated, it gives CASRFWRERRNEQFF.

The sample holds a few counts of this clonotype. V gene TRBV9 combines with J gene TRBJ2-7; tentative D call: TRBD1 (6 bases). Germline CDR1 is SGDLS and CDR2 is YYNGEE. The CDR3 is 15 residues long. V lost 2 bases and J 3 bases, leaving 15 bases between the germline ends. The CDR3 region has the DNA TGTGCCAGCAGCGTGGGACCGGGACAAAACTACGAGCAGTACTTC. Its translation is CASSVGPGQNYEQYF.

The rearrangement links TRBV14 to TRBJ2-2; unclear D gene. The CDR3 is 16 amino acids. Trimming cost V 3 bases and J 0 bases, with 11 bases left between them. Germline CDR1 reads SGHDN; CDR2 reads FVKESK. The CDR3 nucleotides are TGTGCCAGCAGCCATCAACTTCTCGCGAACACCGGGGAGCTGTTTTTT. As protein: CASSHQLLANTGELFF.

The chain links TRBV14 to TRBJ2-3; no definite D call. This CDR3 comprises 12 residues. Trimming stripped 4 bases from V and 5 bases from J, with 7 bases between. CDR1 is SGHDN and CDR2 is FVKESK in the germline V gene. The CDR3 loop is CASSRFGDTQYF. The CDR3 coding sequence is TGTGCCAGCAGCCGTTTCGGAGATACGCAGTATTTT.